This T cell receptor beta chain is from a study of CD4+ T cells in melanoma. Study-level points and caveats: CD8+ T cell, macrophage and B cell function reportedly correlated with neoantigen-specific CD4+ T cells. Diverse differentiation states were reported for melanoma neoantigen-specific CD4+ T cells.

Clones were read by immunoSEQ multiplex PCR, and TCRdb kept only the in-frame ones, dropping some. In the table there are over 14,000 clones, approximately 57% of which are singletons. Turning to this clone: Its antigen is as yet unknown.

The source is a human donor with melanoma. The sample taken for sequencing was cells from a culture (not recorded whether cultured in vitro).

For the CDR3, the DNA is TGTGCCAGCAGTTACGGCGTTATGAGGGCCACTGAAGCTTTCTTT. Protein sequence: CASSYGVMRATEAFF. The rearrangement uses TRBV6-5 and TRBJ1-1; no clear D gene. V lost 2 bases to trimming and J lost 4 bases, with 14 bases between them. This CDR3 contains 15 residues. The germline gives CDR1 MNHEY, CDR2 SVGAGI.